This is a list of T cell receptor beta chains from one sample in a study of spatial heterogeneity in lung cancer. TCRdb independently ran MiXCR on the 5' RACE reads; one entry per CDR3 protein. The table shows about 1,700 distinct CDR3 sequences, with approximately 20% occurring only once. Sequences were derived from PBMCs, sampled at follow-up. These TCRs come from a male donor with early-stage non-small cell lung cancer. Both conserved end residues are trimmed from each CDR3. D genes are given only for firm matches.

TRBV29-1	TRBD1	TRBJ2-7	SVGRTGLNYEQY
TRBV25-1	NA	TRBJ2-5	ASSPWRGEQETQY
TRBV9	NA	TRBJ1-1	ASSRYPTVTEAF
TRBV2	NA	TRBJ2-1	ASSWTVGNEQF
TRBV13	NA	TRBJ1-2	ANSGEANYGYT
TRBV7-9	NA	TRBJ1-1	ASSSTAAGDTEAF
TRBV5-4	TRBD2	TRBJ2-3	ASSPDELLAGRTDTQY
TRBV29-1	NA	TRBJ1-3	SVEDGGHQGENTIY
TRBV14	NA	TRBJ2-5	ASSQNRAQETQY
TRBV3-1	NA	TRBJ1-5	ASSRQVFGQPQH
TRBV4-3	NA	TRBJ2-5	ASGFPVGVKETQY
TRBV5-1	NA	TRBJ2-3	ASSLEGYLTDTQY
TRBV13	NA	TRBJ2-7	ASSLTGTAYEQY
TRBV13	NA	TRBJ2-1	ASSLGRGWNEQF
TRBV6-5	NA	TRBJ2-7	ASSYAPRGEQY
TRBV5-1	NA	TRBJ1-4	ASSLDRTATNEKLF
TRBV7-9	TRBD2	TRBJ2-7	ASSLVIAGVEQY
TRBV7-2	TRBD2	TRBJ2-7	ASRGAGGAYEQY
TRBV7-9	NA	TRBJ2-2	ASSELAPGELF
TRBV6-5	NA	TRBJ1-5	ASSPHEGSSNQPQH
TRBV7-7	TRBD1	TRBJ2-3	ASSPRQGSDTQY
TRBV5-1	TRBD2	TRBJ2-3	ASAGGGPTDTQY
TRBV7-9	NA	TRBJ2-5	ASSFFGGNQETQY
TRBV3-1	TRBD1	TRBJ1-3	ASSLGTGESGNTIY
TRBV5-1	NA	TRBJ2-2	ASSLRGAGELF
TRBV23-1	TRBD2	TRBJ2-7	ASSQRRLAGGLYEQY
TRBV12-5	TRBD2	TRBJ2-1	ASGSPLAGDNEQF
TRBV6-5	TRBD1	TRBJ1-4	ASSPGQLNEKLF
TRBV7-9	NA	TRBJ2-2	ASSLERPAGGTGELF
TRBV23-1	NA	TRBJ2-2	ASSLGSWDTGELF
TRBV5-4	NA	TRBJ1-5	ASSLGGGFNQPQH
TRBV4-1	NA	TRBJ2-6	ASSQEEPGHASGWANVLT
TRBV11-2	NA	TRBJ2-7	ASSLESSRGAYEQY
TRBV3-1	NA	TRBJ2-7	ASSTTSNEQY
TRBV12-5	NA	TRBJ2-3	ASGESTDTQY
TRBV6-2/TRBV6-3	NA	TRBJ2-1	ASSYSNPAGPGQF
TRBV12-3/TRBV12-4	NA	TRBJ2-3	ASSLRQVGDTQY
TRBV6-2/TRBV6-3	NA	TRBJ2-2	ASSPQEPTGELF
TRBV7-2	TRBD2	TRBJ2-7	ASSLRGGSISYEQY
TRBV5-5	TRBD1	TRBJ1-1	ASSLTGTEAF
TRBV12-3/TRBV12-4	TRBD2	TRBJ2-5	ASTPGAGGQTQY
TRBV23-1	TRBD2	TRBJ2-3	ASSHTGGATDTQY